These 28 T cell receptor beta chains came from one sample sequenced in a study of PD-1 blockade in classical Hodgkin lymphoma. All trial patients relapsed after autologous stem cell transplantation. This table comes from immunoSEQ multiplex PCR, and its TCRdb copy is limited to in-frame clones, with some not included. Altogether 95,000 to 100,000 clones are present, around 89% being singletons, with the ten largest covering under 8.5%. The sample in question was peripheral blood mononuclear cells (PBMCs), obtained before the second cycle of nivolumab. The receptor set was obtained from a human donor with classical Hodgkin lymphoma.

This clone was seen only once. The V and J genes are TRBV6-1 and TRBJ1-4; TRBD1 aligns across 9 bases. The V gene end was trimmed by 7 bases and the J gene end by 5 bases; junction bases not matched to a gene: 8. The CDR3 is made up of 15 amino acids. Looked up from germline, CDR1 is MNHNS and CDR2 is SASEGT. This chain's CDR3 is CASTHGQGPNEKLFF. In DNA form, the CDR3 reads TGTGCCAGCACCCACGGACAGGGGCCCAATGAAAAACTGTTTTTT.

The chain has TRBV5-1 and TRBJ1-1, with 7 bases that match TRBD1. Trimming at V came to 0 bases and at J to 0 bases, leaving 2 bases not matched to a gene. From germline, CDR1 is SGHRS and CDR2 YFSETQ. The length of the CDR3 is 15 residues. CDR3 DNA sequence: TGCGCCAGCAGCTTGGGACAGGGCTTGAACACTGAAGCTTTCTTT. It codes for CASSLGQGLNTEAFF.

The chain is built from TRBV5-1 and TRBJ2-3; 12 nucleotides match TRBD2. Germline CDR1 SGHRS, CDR2 YFSETQ. The CDR3 consists of 16 residues. The V segment lost 3 bases and the J segment 2 bases; nucleotides outside the gene matches: 4. CDR3 nucleotides: TGCGCCAGCAGCTCCGGGACTAGCGGGCCCACAGATACGCAGTATTTT. This translates into CASSSGTSGPTDTQYF.

V gene TRBV5-5 combines with J gene TRBJ1-4; the D gene is possibly TRBD1 (5 bases). V was trimmed by 5 bases and J by 3 bases, leaving 17 bases between them. This CDR3 is 16 amino acids long. Germline V gives CDR1 SGHKS, CDR2 YYEKEE (reference sequence). The CDR3 bases are TGTGCCAGCAGTCAGAACATCCTAGGGGCTAATGAAAAACTGTTTTTT. Translation: CASSQNILGANEKLFF. The complete variable domain, with remaining parts taken from reference TRBV5-5 and TRBJ1-4, reads DAGVTQSPTHLIKTRGQQVTLRCSPISGHKSVSWYQQVLGQGPQFIFQYYEKEERGRGNFPDRFSARQFPNYSSELNVNALLLGDSALYLCASSQNILGANEKLFFGSGTQLSVL.

This clone was counted a few times. The rearrangement joins TRBV19 to TRBJ1-3, with a possible D match to TRBD1 (6 bases). The CDR3 is 15 residues long. Deletions cut 5 bases from V and 2 bases from J, with 13 bases between. The germline V gene encodes CDR1 LNHDA and CDR2 SQIVND (reference sequence). This chain's CDR3 is CASSAYRETGNTIYF. In nucleotides, the CDR3 is TGTGCCAGTAGTGCGTACAGGGAAACTGGAAACACCATATATTTT.

This sequence joins TRBV7-8 and TRBJ1-4, with a possible D match to TRBD1 (6 bases). The V end lost 4 bases, the J end lost 8 bases, and 17 bases lay between the germline ends. Germline-derived CDR1 and CDR2 are SGHVS and FQNEAQ. The CDR3 spans 15 residues. The CDR3 protein is CASSSTGGPKEKLFF. CDR3 DNA sequence: TGTGCCAGCAGCTCGACCGGGGGGCCGAAGGAAAAACTGTTTTTT.

J is TRBJ2-4 and V is TRBV28; 14 nucleotides agree with TRBD2. The length of the CDR3 is 20 residues. V gave up 5 bases and J gave up 1 base; unmatched junction bases: 13. Germline V lookup: CDR1 MDHEN, CDR2 SYDVKM. The CDR3 sequence: CASSPGLAGATYMAKNIQYF. CDR3 bases: TGTGCCAGCAGTCCGGGACTAGCGGGGGCCACCTACATGGCCAAAAACATTCAGTACTTC.

The V gene is TRBV7-2, the J gene TRBJ2-7; D is possibly TRBD1 or TRBD2 (5 bases each). The CDR3 extends over 14 amino acids. From germline, CDR1 is SGHTA and CDR2 FQGNSA. The V gene lost 5 bases and the J gene lost 0 bases, with 11 bases spanning the gap. The CDR3 protein is CASSEGRTSYEQYF. DNA for the CDR3: TGTGCCAGCAGCGAGGGACGGACCTCCTACGAGCAGTACTTC. The entire variable domain, with the rest obtained from reference TRBV7-2 and TRBJ2-7, is as follows: GAGVSQSPSNKVTEKGKDVELRCDPISGHTALYWYRQSLGQGLEFLIYFQGNSAPDKSGLPSDRFSAERTGGSVSTLTIQRTQQEDSAVYLCASSEGRTSYEQYFGPGTRLTVT.

This chain uses TRBV2 with TRBJ2-2; tentatively, D is TRBD1 (6 bases). Germline CDR1 is SNHLY and CDR2 is FYNNEI. The CDR3 sequence is 15 residues long. Deletions cut 8 bases from V and 0 bases from J, with 13 bases between. CDR3 DNA: TGTGCCAGCCAGTCCGGGACAACGAACACCGGGGAGCTGTTTTTT. Translation gives CASQSGTTNTGELFF.

As to this clone: One junction end does not reproduce the germline sequence, and a read error may be involved. The chain carries TRBV5-1 and TRBJ2-7, with TRBD1 matching over 10 bases. The CDR3 spans 14 residues. The V gene's germline CDR1 is SGHRS and CDR2 YFSETQ. The CDR3 DNA is TGCGCCAGCAGTTTGGGACAGGGGAGTGCCGAGCAGTACTTC. Its protein is CASSLGQGSAEQYF.

The chain links TRBV4-2 to TRBJ1-4, with D uncertain. Germline CDR1 LGHNA, CDR2 YNFKEQ. This CDR3 comprises 15 residues. The V gene lost 0 bases and the J gene lost 4 bases, with 9 bases spanning the gap. The CDR3 DNA sequence: TGTGCCAGCAGCCAAGAGTACAGCAATAATGAAAAACTGTTTTTT. Encoded protein: CASSQEYSNNEKLFF.

This rearrangement joins TRBV4-3 to TRBJ2-3; 9 nucleotides align to TRBD1. Germline values: CDR1 LGHNA, CDR2 YSLEER. V lost 2 bases to trimming and J lost 11 bases; unmatched junction nucleotides: 14. This CDR3 comprises 16 residues. For the CDR3, the DNA is TGCGCCAGCAGCCAACTACCGACAGGGGGGCACAGATGGCAGTATTTT. Translated: CASSQLPTGGHRWQYF.

This chain uses TRBV6-5 with TRBJ1-1, with 8 bases identical to TRBD1. V was clipped by 5 bases and J by 7 bases; unmatched bases: 6. The CDR3 has 13 residues. Per germline, CDR1 MNHEY and CDR2 SVGAGI. The DNA for the CDR3 is TGTGCCAGCAGTCGGACAGGGTTAAATGAAGCTTTCTTT. It specifies CASSRTGLNEAFF.

The J gene is TRBJ2-1, the V gene TRBV14, with 14 bases fitting TRBD2. CDR1 SGHDN and CDR2 FVKESK come from the germline V gene. J lost 1 base, V lost 1 base, and 12 bases had no gene match. The CDR3 is made up of 21 amino acids. Written as DNA, the CDR3 is TGTGCCAGCAGCCAAGGGACCGGGAGGCGGACTAGCGGGGGGTCCTACAATGAGCAGTTCTTC. It yields the protein CASSQGTGRRTSGGSYNEQFF.

This chain connects TRBV7-2 to TRBJ2-5; 9 bases align to TRBD2. Germline CDR1 is SGHTA and CDR2 is FQGNSA. V lost 4 bases to trimming and J lost 5 bases; unmatched junction nucleotides: 8. The CDR3 loop spans 15 amino acids. The CDR3 DNA is TGTGCCAGCAGCTGGAAGCGGGGGGAAGTGGAGACCCAGTACTTC. It specifies CASSWKRGEVETQYF.

The chain combines TRBV4-1 with TRBJ1-2; 8 bases agree with TRBD1. Germline V CDR1 and CDR2: MGHRA, YSYEKL. The CDR3 is made up of 15 amino acids. J gave up 4 bases and V 0 bases, and 4 bases lay outside the gene matches. The CDR3 nucleotides are TGCGCCAGCAGCCAAGATTGGACAGGGCCCTATGGCTACACCTTC. Its translation is CASSQDWTGPYGYTF.

The chain is built from TRBV5-1 and TRBJ2-1, with D hard to call. This CDR3 comprises 16 residues. CDR1 and CDR2 from the germline V gene are SGHRS and YFSETQ. V was pared by 0 bases and J by 2 bases, with 12 bases between. The CDR3, as DNA: TGCGCCAGCAGCTTGGAATACCTAGGGACCTACAATGAGCAGTTCTTC. This sequence encodes CASSLEYLGTYNEQFF.

V and J are TRBV6-1 and TRBJ2-1; D uncertain. There are 13 residues in the CDR3. The germline CDR1 and CDR2 sequences are MNHNS and SASEGT. V was pared by 2 bases and J by 0 bases, with 2 bases between. CDR3 sequence (DNA): TGTGCCAGCAGTGAAAACTCCTACAATGAGCAGTTCTTC. Translated, it gives CASSENSYNEQFF.

The chain links TRBV6-6 to TRBJ1-3; D not certain. The germline V gene encodes CDR1 MNHNY and CDR2 SVGAGI (reference sequence). Trimming took 0 bases from V and 8 from J, leaving 14 bases between them. There are 15 residues in the CDR3. The CDR3 region has the DNA TGTGCCAGCAGTTACTCGCCACACATCGGGCACACCATATATTTT. Translation: CASSYSPHIGHTIYF.

This clone appeared a single time. The chain is built from TRBV5-3 and TRBJ2-7, with D unclear. TRBV5-3 is treated as an ORF (open reading frame) with a function not yet certain. V was clipped by 0 bases and J by 4 bases, with 11 bases between them. This CDR3 comprises 14 residues. The CDR3 loop is CARSLVPNTYEQYF. CDR3 nucleotides: TGTGCCAGAAGCTTGGTGCCCAATACATACGAGCAGTACTTC.

This clone was observed a few times. The chain combines TRBV12-5 with TRBJ1-5; D gene uncertain. Germline-derived CDR1 and CDR2 are LGHNT and FRNRAP. This CDR3 comprises 12 residues. Between the trimmed V and J ends, which lost 2 bases and 9 bases, there was a span of 8 bases. CDR3 in DNA: TGTGCTAGTGGTTTGCCACCCGGGCCCCAGCATTTT. This sequence encodes CASGLPPGPQHF.

The V gene is TRBV11-2, the J gene TRBJ2-1; the D is unclear. V was shortened by 7 bases and J by 9 bases, with 25 bases between the two germline ends. This CDR3 is built from 16 residues. Germline V lookup: CDR1 SGHAT, CDR2 FQNNGV. CDR3 loop: CASNFPRLGLAPEQFF. The CDR3 nucleotides read TGTGCCAGCAACTTCCCCCGCCTCGGGTTGGCACCTGAGCAGTTCTTC.

J is TRBJ1-2 and V is TRBV5-1, with D tentatively TRBD1 (6 bases). V lost 3 bases and J lost 3, with 15 bases in between. This CDR3 has 15 residues. Per germline, CDR1 SGHRS and CDR2 YFSETQ. The CDR3 loop is CASSWGKGGDYGYTF. The CDR3 DNA is TGCGCCAGCAGCTGGGGGAAAGGGGGAGACTATGGCTACACCTTC.

The chain recombines TRBV7-2 with TRBJ1-3; D is uncertain. The CDR3 consists of 14 residues. The V gene's germline CDR1 is SGHTA and CDR2 FQGNSA. The V gene lost 2 bases and the J gene lost 4 bases, with 9 bases spanning the gap. The CDR3 bases are TGTGCCAGCAGCTTATCGGGGAGAGGAAACACCATATATTTT. This encodes CASSLSGRGNTIYF.

The J gene is TRBJ1-6, the V gene TRBV11-2, with 10 nucleotides matching TRBD1. The ends lost 6 bases at V and 10 bases at J; junction bases unmatched: 9. There are 15 residues in the CDR3. Germline values: CDR1 SGHAT, CDR2 FQNNGV. The CDR3 region is CASRSPGQGRSPLHF. The CDR3 bases are TGTGCCAGCAGATCGCCGGGACAGGGGCGGTCACCCCTCCACTTT. The whole variable domain, filled in from reference TRBV11-2 and TRBJ1-6, reads EAGVAQSPRYKIIEKRQSVAFWCNPISGHATLYWYQQILGQGPKLLIQFQNNGVVDDSQLPKDRFSAERLKGVDSTLKIQPAKLEDSAVYLCASRSPGQGRSPLHFGNGTRLTVT.

The J gene is TRBJ2-1, the V gene TRBV5-8; D may correspond to TRBD1 or TRBD2 (5 bases each). V was pared by 6 bases and J by 15 bases, with 22 bases between. The CDR3 runs 13 residues. From germline, CDR1 is SGHTS and CDR2 YDEGEE. The CDR3, as DNA: TGTGCCAGCAATCGCCCATTGTCGGGACGGGGGTTCTTC. It is translated as CASNRPLSGRGFF. The complete variable domain, with remaining parts taken from reference TRBV5-8 and TRBJ2-1, reads EAGVTQSPTHLIKTRGQQATLRCSPISGHTSVYWYQQALGLGLQFLLWYDEGEERNRGNFPPRFSGRQFPNYSSELNVNALELEDSALYLCASNRPLSGRGFFGPGTRLTVL.

The rearrangement links TRBV29-1 to TRBJ2-1; D is ambiguous. Germline CDR1 and CDR2: SQVTM and ANQGSEA. The V end lost 0 bases, the J end lost 4 bases, and 7 bases lay between the germline ends. The CDR3 contains 13 residues. The CDR3 sequence: CSVEEVRYNEQFF. The DNA of the CDR3 is TGCAGCGTTGAAGAGGTCCGGTACAATGAGCAGTTCTTC.

Concerning this clone: The identical CDR3 is also encoded by other nucleotide sequences in the sample. The chain couples TRBV6-6 to TRBJ2-7; 8 bases line up with TRBD1. This CDR3 has 14 residues. V dropped 6 bases and J dropped 4; count of bases not matched to a gene: 8. Germline CDR1 MNHNY, CDR2 SVGAGI (reference sequence). CDR3 nucleotides: TGTGCCAGCAGCTCCCGGACAGGGCTTTACGAGCAGTACTTC. Its protein is CASSSRTGLYEQYF.